A single sample gave rise to the 5 T cell receptor beta chains below, sequenced in a study of blood T cells in healthy people across ages. The second PCR ran about 7 to 12 cycles with a sample-barcoded 5' primer and J-beta primers. TCRdb used MiXCR to reprocess the 5' RACE reads, holding one entry per CDR3 protein. The data contain fewer than 900,000 distinct CDR3 sequences, roughly 44% of them singletons. The sequencing sample was made of blood. Receptor source: a woman aged 55 to 70 in good health.

The chain employs TRBV20-1 and TRBJ2-7; TRBD1 matches 9 bases. The CDR3 runs to 17 residues. Germline V gives CDR1 DFQATT, CDR2 SNEGSKA (reference sequence). Trimming at V came to 2 bases and at J to 3 bases, leaving 14 bases not matched to a gene. The CDR3 loop is CSARPIQGQGYHYEQYF. CDR3 coding DNA: TGCAGTGCTAGACCAATACAGGGACAGGGATACCACTACGAGCAGTACTTC.

The sample holds many counts of this clonotype. The chain employs TRBV21-1 and TRBJ2-3; the tabulated D call, TRBD1, remains unverified against the DNA. TRBV21-1 is a pseudogene. The CDR3 sequence is 15 residues long. The CDR3 protein is CASSKRQEFTDTQYF. CDR3 DNA: TGTGCCAGCAGCAAGAGACAGGAGTTCACAGATACGCAGTATTTT.

This clonotype was detected ten times or more. The V call is TRBV4-1, the J call TRBJ2-7, with 7 nucleotides matching TRBD1. Unmatched junction bases numbered 6, after V lost 2 bases and J lost 5 bases. CDR1 is MGHRA and CDR2 is YSYEKL in the germline V gene. This CDR3 has 14 residues. CDR3 residues: CASSQPTGIDEQYF. The CDR3 nucleotides are TGCGCCAGCAGCCAACCGACAGGGATAGACGAGCAGTACTTC.

The rearrangement joins TRBV29-1 to TRBJ2-4; D tentatively fits TRBD1 or TRBD2 (6 bases each). The last part of the DNA fits TRBJ2-7 better; the J call may be wrong. The CDR3 is 14 amino acids. Germline-derived CDR1 and CDR2 are SQVTM and ANQGSEA. Written as DNA, the CDR3 is TGCAGCGTTGTTAGCCGGGGGCACTCCTACGAGCAGTACTTC. Protein product: CSVVSRGHSYEQYF.

The table lists this clonotype with a few counts. This chain connects TRBV29-1 to TRBJ1-2; D possibly corresponds to TRBD1 (5 bases). CDR1 SQVTM and CDR2 ANQGSEA come from the germline V gene. Trimming cost V 5 bases and J 0 bases, with 19 bases left between them. The CDR3 is 16 amino acids. CDR3 nucleotides: TGCAGCGTTATCGAGTCTAACAGGCCCACTAACTATGGCTACACCTTC. It specifies CSVIESNRPTNYGYTF.